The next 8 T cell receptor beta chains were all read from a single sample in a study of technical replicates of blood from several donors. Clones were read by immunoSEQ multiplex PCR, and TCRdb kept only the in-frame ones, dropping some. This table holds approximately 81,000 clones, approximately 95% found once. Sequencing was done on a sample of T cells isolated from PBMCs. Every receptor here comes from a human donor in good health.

The CDR3 coding sequence is TGTGCCAGCAGCCCGGGGGGTACTGAAGCTTTCTTT. Protein: CASSPGGTEAFF. The genes are TRBV7-9 and TRBJ1-1; weak D call: TRBD1 (5 bases). With 5 bases removed from V and 5 bases from J, the gap between germline ends came to 9 bases. Germline-derived CDR1 and CDR2 are SEHNR and FQNEAQ (reference sequence). CDR3 length: 12 amino acids.

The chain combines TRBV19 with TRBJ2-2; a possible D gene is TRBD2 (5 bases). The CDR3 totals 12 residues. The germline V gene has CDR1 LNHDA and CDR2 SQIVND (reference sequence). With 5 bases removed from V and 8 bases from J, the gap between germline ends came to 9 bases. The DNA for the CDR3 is TGTGCCAGTAGTGTAGGGAGTGGGGAGCTGTTTTTT. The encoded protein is CASSVGSGELFF. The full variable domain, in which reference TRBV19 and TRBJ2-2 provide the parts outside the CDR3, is DGGITQSPKYLFRKEGQNVTLSCEQNLNHDAMYWYRQDPGQGLRLIYYSQIVNDFQKGDIAEGYSVSREKKESFPLTVTSAQKNPTAFYLCASSVGSGELFFGEGSRLTVL.

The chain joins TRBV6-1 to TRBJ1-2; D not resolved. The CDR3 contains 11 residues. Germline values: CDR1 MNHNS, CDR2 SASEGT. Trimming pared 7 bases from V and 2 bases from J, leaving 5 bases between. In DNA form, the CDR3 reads TGTGCCAGCATAGAGAACTATGGCTACACCTTC. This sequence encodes CASIENYGYTF.

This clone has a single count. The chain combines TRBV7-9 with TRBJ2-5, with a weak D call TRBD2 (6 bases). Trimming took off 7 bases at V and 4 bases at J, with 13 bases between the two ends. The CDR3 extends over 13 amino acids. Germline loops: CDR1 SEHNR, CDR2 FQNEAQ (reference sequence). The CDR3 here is CASIDGGRETQYF. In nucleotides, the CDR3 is TGTGCCAGCATCGACGGGGGACGAGAGACCCAGTACTTC.

The CDR3 nucleotides are TGCGCCAGCAGAACTAGGGGGTTGAACACTGAAGCTTTCTTT. The encoded protein is CASRTRGLNTEAFF. The chain links TRBV5-1 to TRBJ1-1, with D maybe TRBD1 (6 bases). CDR1 is SGHRS and CDR2 is YFSETQ in the germline V gene. V lost 5 bases to trimming and J lost 0 bases, with 11 bases between them. The CDR3 sequence is 14 residues long.

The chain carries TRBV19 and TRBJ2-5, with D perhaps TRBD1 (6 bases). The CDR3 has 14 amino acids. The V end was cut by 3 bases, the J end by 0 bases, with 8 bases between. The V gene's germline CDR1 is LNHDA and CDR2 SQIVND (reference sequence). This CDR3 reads CASSIGTHQETQYF. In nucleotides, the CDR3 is TGTGCCAGTAGTATCGGGACACACCAAGAGACCCAGTACTTC.

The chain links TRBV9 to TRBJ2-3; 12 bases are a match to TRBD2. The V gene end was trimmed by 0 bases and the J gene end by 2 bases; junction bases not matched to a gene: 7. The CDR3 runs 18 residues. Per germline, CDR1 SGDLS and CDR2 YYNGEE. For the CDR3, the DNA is TGTGCCAGCAGCGTAGGACTAGCGGGAGTGAGTCTCACAGATACGCAGTATTTT. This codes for CASSVGLAGVSLTDTQYF.

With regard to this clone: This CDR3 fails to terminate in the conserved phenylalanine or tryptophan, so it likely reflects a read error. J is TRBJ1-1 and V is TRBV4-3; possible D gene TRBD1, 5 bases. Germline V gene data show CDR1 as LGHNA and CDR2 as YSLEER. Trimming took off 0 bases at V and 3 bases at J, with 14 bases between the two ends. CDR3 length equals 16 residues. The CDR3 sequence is CASSQEGVGLDTEAFL. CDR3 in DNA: TGCGCCAGCAGCCAAGAAGGGGTGGGACTTGACACTGAAGCTTTCCTT.